This TCR beta chain was captured in a study of CD8 T cells in Susac syndrome (dated by TCRdb to between 2018 and 2021). With regard to the full study: The study used repertoire sequencing to test whether antigen drove CD8+ T cell activation and differentiation in Susac syndrome. Clonality of the CD8+ T cell repertoire was compared between over ten healthy donors, about 14 Susac syndrome patients and 15 or so multiple sclerosis patients.

RNA was extracted using the RNeasy kit, and roughly 0.5 to 1 ug of the RNA was reverse transcribed with random hexamers. The immunoSEQ multiplex PCR assay, which covers 54 Vbeta and 13 Jbeta segments, was used to amplify TCR beta CDR3 regions. Bias from PCR amplification was corrected by using a synthetic template baseline for primer optimization and for computational correction. The paper's data handling went like this. Reads were annotated to V, D and J genes according to IMGT and were analyzed with immunoSEQ Analyzer, with only productive sequences retained. Clonality was computed as one minus Shannon entropy normalized by log2 of the number of productive unique sequences. For each patient and control, public and private clones were evaluated within the 100 most prevalent clones. Clones were defined as Susac-specific if absent from the healthy and MS cohorts, from under 1,200 published viral clones and from other ImmuneACCESS disease sequences. TCRdb reprocessing: public reads trimmed at Q25 with fastp, clones called with MiXCR, in-frame beta chains kept. Every distinct CDR3 protein forms one entry, paired with its most common genes and DNA. None of the V and J calls come from the authors' own analysis; TCRdb made them. Present in this sample are 100,000 to 150,000 distinct CDR3 sequences, 80% of which were seen just once. Clones ranked in the top ten supply 0.51% of the sample.

High-throughput TCR beta sequencing profiled peripheral blood CD8+ and CD4+ T cells from healthy donors, Susac syndrome patients and multiple sclerosis patients. The multiple sclerosis controls were treatment-naive patients who had stable or active relapsing-remitting disease and met the revised McDonald criteria. CD8+ TEMRA cells were enriched by FACS, while bulk CD8+ and CD4+ T cells were purified by magnetic negative isolation. Blood was drawn into EDTA tubes, processed within 24 hours, and PBMCs were isolated by density gradient centrifugation. PBMCs intended for TCR sequencing were cryopreserved in liquid nitrogen and thawed later in a water bath at 37 degrees C. Purity of sorted or isolated CD4+, CD8+ and CD8+ TEMRA cells was at least 90%. A word on this clonotype: Which antigen it targets is not known. The input lacks base qualities; no much larger clone sits a single base away.

Results and caveats for the whole study, not just this receptor: The study acknowledged that relatively few individuals were included in the TCR sequencing and HLA analysis.

Reading from cysteine to phenylalanine, the CDR3 counts 18 amino acids. Solely the CDR3 DNA is kept, with 54 bases framed from the first base. Trimming removed 2 bases from V and 5 bases from J; the gene matches leave 11 bases unexplained. CDR1 and CDR2 are drawn from the germline V gene: SGHTA, FQGTGA. The sequence came from a human donor with multiple sclerosis. The chain employs TRBV7-3 and TRBJ2-2, with 10 junctional bases fitting TRBD2. Sample: CD8+ T cells from PBMCs. CDR3 region: CASSLVLAGAKGTGELFF. The DNA reads as follows: TGTGCCAGCAGCTTAGTCCTAGCGGGAGCGAAGGGAACCGGGGAGCTGTTTTTT. The reference TRBV7-3 and TRBJ2-2 proteins fill in what lies around the CDR3, so the full variable domain reads GAGVSQTPSNKVTEKGKYVELRCDPISGHTALYWYRQSLGQGPEFLIYFQGTGAADDSGLPNDRFFAVRPEGSVSTLKIQRTERGDSAVYLCASSLVLAGAKGTGELFFGEGSRLTVL.